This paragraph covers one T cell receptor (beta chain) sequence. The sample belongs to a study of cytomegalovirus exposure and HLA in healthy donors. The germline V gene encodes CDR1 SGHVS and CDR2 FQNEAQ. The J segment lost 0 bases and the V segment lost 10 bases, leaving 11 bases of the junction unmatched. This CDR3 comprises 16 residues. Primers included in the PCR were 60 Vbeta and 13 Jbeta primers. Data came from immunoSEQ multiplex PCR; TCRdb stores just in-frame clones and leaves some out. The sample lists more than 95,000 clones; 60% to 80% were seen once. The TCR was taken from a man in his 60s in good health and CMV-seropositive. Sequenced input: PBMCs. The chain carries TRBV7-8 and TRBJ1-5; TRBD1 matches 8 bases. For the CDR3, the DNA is TGTGCCATTTCCCGGGACAGGACAAATAGCAATCAGCCCCAGCATTTT. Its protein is CAISRDRTNSNQPQHF.